Listed here are 30 T cell receptor beta chains from one sample, sequenced in a study of blood T cell repertoires in COVID-19. TCRdb keeps only in-frame clones here, not all; method: immunoSEQ multiplex PCR. The sample lists roughly 78,000 clones, more than 75% occurring once. Sequencing was carried out using peripheral blood. The origin of the receptors is a woman aged 60-75 years with acute or convalescent COVID-19.

The table lists this clone with a count of one. The CDR3 spells CASRVDRGQGNTEAFF. CDR3 coding DNA: TGTGCCAGCAGGGTCGACAGGGGGCAGGGGAACACTGAAGCTTTCTTT. The chain couples TRBV27 to TRBJ1-1; 10 bases match TRBD1. Germline loops: CDR1 MNHEY, CDR2 SMNVEV (reference sequence). J lost 1 base, V lost 6 bases, and 8 bases had no gene match. The CDR3 runs 16 residues.

The chain has TRBV24-1 and TRBJ1-4; D possibly corresponds to TRBD1 (6 bases). The ends were cut back, 4 bases at V and 7 bases at J, with 9 bases in the middle. This CDR3 comprises 13 residues. The germline V gene has CDR1 KGHDR and CDR2 SFDVKD. The CDR3: CATSDGQFEKLFF. CDR3 nucleotides: TGTGCCACCAGTGACGGACAGTTTGAAAAACTGTTTTTT.

This chain connects TRBV7-9 to TRBJ1-1, with 8 bases fitting TRBD1. CDR3 length equals 14 residues. CDR1 is SEHNR, CDR2 FQNEAQ, per germline (reference sequence). The trim removed 5 bases at V and 4 bases at J, leaving 6 bases unmatched. The CDR3 protein is CASSKQGEVTEAFF. The CDR3 DNA reads as TGTGCCAGCAGCAAACAGGGGGAGGTCACTGAAGCTTTCTTT.

The chain links TRBV28 to TRBJ2-1; 11 bases are shared with TRBD1. This CDR3 comprises 15 residues. With V trimmed by 5 bases and J by 9 bases, 9 bases remained unmatched. Looked up from germline, CDR1 is MDHEN and CDR2 is SYDVKM. In nucleotides, the CDR3 is TGTGCCAGCAGTAATGGGGACAGGGGGGGAGGTGAGCAGTTCTTC. This gives the protein CASSNGDRGGGEQFF.

V is TRBV5-4 and J is TRBJ2-5; 13 bases line up with TRBD2. Germline V gene data show CDR1 as SGHNT and CDR2 as YYREEE (reference sequence). CDR3 length equals 15 residues. V was pared by 0 bases and J by 4 bases, with 0 bases of the junction left unmatched. The DNA for the CDR3 is TGTGCCAGCAGCTTGGGACTAGCGGGAGGAGAGACCCAGTACTTC. Encoded protein: CASSLGLAGGETQYF.

CDR3 loop: CASRLDSNGQFNQPQHF. DNA of the CDR3: TGTGCAAGTCGCTTAGATTCCAATGGACAGTTTAATCAGCCCCAGCATTTT. The rearrangement links TRBV12-2 to TRBJ1-5; TRBD1, as called in the table, went unchecked against the DNA. TRBV12-2 is reported as a pseudogene. The CDR3 has 17 residues.

The chain recombines TRBV7-3 with TRBJ2-2; tentative D call: TRBD1 (5 bases). This CDR3 has 15 residues. Germline V gene lookup returns CDR1 SGHTA and CDR2 FQGTGA. Trimming pared 6 bases from V and 0 bases from J, leaving 11 bases between. The CDR3 is CASRRQQTNTGELFF. CDR3 coding DNA: TGTGCCAGCAGGCGACAGCAAACGAACACCGGGGAGCTGTTTTTT.

The CDR3, as DNA: TGTGCCACCGAACAGCAAGGGGGGGCCTCCTACAATGAGCAGTTCTTC. This codes for CATEQQGGASYNEQFF. The rearrangement links TRBV27 to TRBJ2-1; a weak D match, TRBD2 (7 bases). Trimming cost V 10 bases and J 0 bases, with 19 bases left between them. The germline CDR1 and CDR2 sequences are MNHEY and SMNVEV (reference sequence). The CDR3 contains 16 residues.

The gene calls are TRBV7-7 and TRBJ2-2; D possibly corresponds to TRBD2 (5 bases). There are 14 residues in the CDR3. In germline, CDR1 is SSHAT, CDR2 FNYEAQ (reference sequence). The V end was cut by 5 bases, the J end by 1 base, with 8 bases between. The CDR3 DNA is TGTGCCAGCAGCGCCCGGGGGAACACCGGGGAGCTGTTTTTT. Translating it yields CASSARGNTGELFF.

The chain carries TRBV15 and TRBJ1-2, with D uncertain. V lost 0 bases and J lost 4, with 6 bases in between. The CDR3 runs to 13 residues. Germline V gene sequence: CDR1 LNHNV, CDR2 YYDKDF (reference sequence). The CDR3 DNA sequence: TGTGCCACCAGCAGAGATCACATCTATGGCTACACCTTC. The encoded protein is CATSRDHIYGYTF. The full variable domain, in which reference TRBV15 and TRBJ1-2 provide the parts outside the CDR3, is DAMVIQNPRYQVTQFGKPVTLSCSQTLNHNVMYWYQQKSSQAPKLLFHYYDKDFNNEADTPDNFQSRRPNTSFCFLDIRSPGLGDTAMYLCATSRDHIYGYTFGSGTRLTVV.

This sequence joins TRBV28 and TRBJ1-4; D unclear. The V gene's germline CDR1 is MDHEN and CDR2 SYDVKM. The ends were cut back, 4 bases at V and 7 bases at J, with 7 bases in the middle. The CDR3 is made up of 12 amino acids. The DNA for the CDR3 is TGTGCCAGCAGTTCCTCCTTTGAAAAACTGTTTTTT. Amino acids: CASSSSFEKLFF.

The V gene is TRBV29-1, the J gene TRBJ2-3; D is undetermined. This CDR3 spans 13 amino acids. CDR1 and CDR2 from the germline V gene are SQVTM and ANQGSEA. V gave up 7 bases and J gave up 4 bases, with 15 bases separating them. The CDR3, as DNA: TGCAGCGCCACTGTAGGTACAGCAGATACGCAGTATTTT. It encodes CSATVGTADTQYF.

The V and J genes are TRBV5-5 and TRBJ2-7, with D possibly being TRBD1 (6 bases). The CDR3 loop spans 15 amino acids. Trimming shortened V by 0 bases and J by 2 bases, and 12 bases separated the two germline ends. Germline V gene data show CDR1 as SGHKS and CDR2 as YYEKEE (reference sequence). The CDR3 sequence: CASSLVGTLAYEQYF. In nucleotides, the CDR3 is TGTGCCAGCAGCTTGGTAGGGACACTTGCCTACGAGCAGTACTTC. The whole variable domain, filled in from reference TRBV5-5 and TRBJ2-7, reads DAGVTQSPTHLIKTRGQQVTLRCSPISGHKSVSWYQQVLGQGPQFIFQYYEKEERGRGNFPDRFSARQFPNYSSELNVNALLLGDSALYLCASSLVGTLAYEQYFGPGTRLTVT.

This chain links TRBV7-6 with TRBJ2-5; weak D call: TRBD2 (6 bases). Germline values: CDR1 SGHVS, CDR2 FNYEAQ. Deletions cut 4 bases from V and 4 bases from J, with 19 bases between. This CDR3 spans 16 amino acids. CDR3 in amino acids: CASSSFADSEGETQYF. The CDR3 bases are TGTGCCAGCAGCTCATTTGCGGACTCGGAGGGAGAGACCCAGTACTTC.

The chain joins TRBV5-1 to TRBJ2-5; no clear D. Trimming took 0 bases from V and 2 from J, leaving 8 bases between them. Per germline, CDR1 SGHRS and CDR2 YFSETQ. This CDR3 comprises 14 residues. CDR3 DNA: TGCGCCAGCAGCTTGGGACGGGTTCAAGAGACCCAGTACTTC. This sequence encodes CASSLGRVQETQYF. Based on the CDR3 plus reference TRBV5-1 and TRBJ2-5, the full variable domain is KAGVTQTPRYLIKTRGQQVTLSCSPISGHRSVSWYQQTPGQGLQFLFEYFSETQRNKGNFPGRFSGRQFSNSRSEMNVSTLELGDSALYLCASSLGRVQETQYFGPGTRLLVL.

Worth noting for this clone: The limits of the CDR3 on the DNA are not certain, so only TCRdb's listed CDR3 is given. The V gene is TRBV2, the J gene TRBJ1-3. The CDR3 is made up of 16 amino acids, end residues included. The V gene's germline CDR1 is SNHLY and CDR2 FYNNEI. This CDR3 is CASSFGSGFVGNTIYF.

This clone was detected only once. The J gene is TRBJ1-6, the V gene TRBV5-6, with TRBD1 as a possible D gene (5 bases). The CDR3 has 16 amino acids. The germline CDR1 and CDR2 sequences are SGHDT and YYEEEE. Between the trimmed V and J ends, which lost 7 bases and 6 bases, there was a span of 20 bases. This CDR3 is CASAGAGFAFNSPLHF. CDR3 bases: TGTGCCAGCGCTGGGGCAGGATTTGCCTTTAATTCACCCCTCCACTTT.

The V call is TRBV7-2, the J call TRBJ2-7, with 9 bases lining up with TRBD2. The germline CDR1 and CDR2 sequences are SGHTA and FQGNSA. The J segment lost 4 bases and the V segment lost 5 bases, leaving 9 bases of the junction unmatched. This CDR3 region has 15 residues. For the CDR3, the DNA is TGTGCCAGCAGCACCTCTAGCGGGAAGTTATACGAGCAGTACTTC. Its translation is CASSTSSGKLYEQYF.

The genes are TRBV7-7 and TRBJ1-3, with a possible D match to TRBD1 (5 bases). CDR1 and CDR2 from the germline V gene are SSHAT and FNYEAQ (reference sequence). The CDR3 is 18 residues long. V shed 1 base and J shed 0 bases, with 16 bases lying between them. The CDR3: CASSLVGAGMYSGNTIYF. In DNA, the CDR3 is TGTGCCAGCAGCTTAGTAGGGGCAGGGATGTACTCTGGAAACACCATATATTTT.

This rearrangement joins TRBV9 to TRBJ1-6, with D unclear. The CDR3 runs to 12 residues. V was cut by 2 bases and J by 10 bases, with 7 bases left in between. Germline lookup yields CDR1 SGDLS and CDR2 YYNGEE. The CDR3 coding sequence is TGTGCCAGCAGCGTGCCTGGCTCACCCCTCCACTTT. Translated, it gives CASSVPGSPLHF.

The chain has TRBV28 and TRBJ2-2; D remains unclear. This CDR3 contains 11 residues. V was trimmed by 8 bases and J by 13 bases, leaving 14 bases between them. Germline loops: CDR1 MDHEN, CDR2 SYDVKM. The CDR3 loop is CASASPSGLFF. The CDR3 nucleotides are TGTGCCAGCGCATCCCCCTCCGGGCTGTTTTTT.

V and J are TRBV10-3 and TRBJ2-3; the match to TRBD1 covers 7 bases. V gave up 0 bases and J gave up 4 bases; unmatched junction bases: 4. Germline values: CDR1 ENHRY, CDR2 SYGVKD. The length of the CDR3 is 15 residues. DNA for the CDR3: TGTGCCATCAGTGAGTCGAACAGGGGCGCAGATACGCAGTATTTT. Amino acid sequence: CAISESNRGADTQYF.

The rearrangement links TRBV4-2 to TRBJ2-7, with D unclear. The CDR3 has 14 amino acids. V dropped 0 bases and J dropped 3 bases, with 9 bases sitting between them. Germline CDR1 LGHNA, CDR2 YNFKEQ. The CDR3 DNA sequence: TGTGCCAGCAGCCAAGAGCTCGGTTACTACGAGCAGTACTTC. Protein: CASSQELGYYEQYF.

V and J are TRBV6-1 and TRBJ2-3, with D perhaps matching TRBD2 (6 bases). V was trimmed by 3 bases and J by 10 bases, leaving 20 bases between them. CDR3 size: 15 residues. Looked up from germline, CDR1 is MNHNS and CDR2 is SASEGT. CDR3 nucleotides: TGTGCCAGCAGTGAGAGAAGGGCAGGGACTGGTGCGCAGTATTTT. This sequence encodes CASSERRAGTGAQYF.

The V call is TRBV10-3, the J call TRBJ2-7, with 11 bases fitting TRBD1. V shed 3 bases, J shed 0 bases, and the junction held 4 bases outside the gene matches. The CDR3 totals 16 residues. Germline V CDR1 and CDR2: ENHRY, SYGVKD. The CDR3 loop reads CAISDRDRGGSYEQYF. The DNA of the CDR3 is TGTGCCATCAGTGATAGGGACAGGGGGGGCTCCTACGAGCAGTACTTC.

The CDR3 sequence is CASSTAGYGYTF. CDR3 sequence (DNA): TGTGCCAGCAGTACTGCAGGATATGGCTACACCTTC. J is TRBJ1-2 and V is TRBV28, with D unresolved. The CDR3 has 12 amino acids. V shed 5 bases and J shed 5 bases, with 9 bases lying between them. Germline V gene data show CDR1 as MDHEN and CDR2 as SYDVKM.

The J gene is TRBJ1-4, the V gene TRBV27; unclear D gene. The CDR3 covers 16 residues. Germline values: CDR1 MNHEY, CDR2 SMNVEV (reference sequence). Trimming left V 5 bases short and J 5 bases short, with 18 bases between. CDR3: CASSQNSQILNEKLFF. Here the CDR3 DNA reads TGTGCCAGCAGTCAAAATTCACAGATTTTGAATGAAAAACTGTTTTTT.

The rearrangement joins TRBV6-2 or TRBV6-3 to TRBJ1-2; maybe TRBD1 (5 bases). Trimming removed 2 bases from V and 2 bases from J, with 6 bases in between. This CDR3 is built from 13 residues. CDR1 is MNHEY, CDR2 SVGEGT, per germline. The CDR3 DNA follows: TGTGCCAGCAGTTACGACAGCAACTATGGCTACACCTTC. This gives the protein CASSYDSNYGYTF.

The chain uses TRBV29-1 and TRBJ2-7, with D possibly matching TRBD2 (5 bases). CDR3 length: 12 amino acids. Germline CDR1 and CDR2: SQVTM and ANQGSEA. Trimming pared 7 bases from V and 7 bases from J, leaving 17 bases between. The CDR3 nucleotides read TGCAGCGCCGACACTTCCACGGGGGAGCAGTACTTC. Translation gives CSADTSTGEQYF.

V and J are TRBV27 and TRBJ1-4; D might be TRBD1 (5 bases). V gave up 9 bases and J gave up 0 bases, with 17 bases separating them. In germline, CDR1 is MNHEY, CDR2 SMNVEV (reference sequence). The CDR3 runs 16 residues. CDR3 coding DNA: TGTGCCAGAGAAACCCAGACAGCCCCAACTAATGAAAAACTGTTTTTT. It specifies CARETQTAPTNEKLFF.